The entry below describes one TCR beta chain. The antigen it recognizes is unknown. CDR1 and CDR2, looked up from the germline V gene, are SGDLS and YYNGEE. V loses 4 bases of germline sequence and J loses 3 bases, and the interval between the two ends is 16 bases. Measured from the cysteine to the phenylalanine, the CDR3 is 15 residues long. Here the CDR3 DNA is all that survives: 45 bases in frame from base 1. The cohort comprised approximately 700 healthy bone marrow donors. At the time of sampling, every cohort member was nominally healthy, though immune exposures that went unrecorded were likely present. The donor was CMV seronegative and was included in the group of a few hundred seronegative cohort members. A peripheral blood sample was collected from each donor, and TCR beta sequencing was performed on peripheral blood mononuclear cells. The Qiagen DNeasy Blood Extraction Kit was used to extract genomic DNA from the blood cell samples.

The data were obtained in a study of cytomegalovirus exposure and HLA in healthy donors (TCRdb year 2017). For the study in its entirety: According to an earlier analysis of around 600 of the donors, 200 million or so T cells yielded 95 million to 140 million unique TCR beta sequences and more than 250 Gb of sequence data. About 330 gigabases of sequencing data and 91 million or so unique TCR sequences made up an early release that covered around 640 HLA-typed donors. Of the 350 to 450 genotyped donors, approximately 83% fell in the genetic ancestry cluster associated with self-reported Caucasian donors. The study aimed to test whether cataloging public T cell receptors could reveal signatures of past pathogen exposure. The T cell repertoires of some 670 subjects were profiled by immunosequencing and related to cytomegalovirus serostatus. A separate validation cohort of more than 100 different subjects was used in addition to the approximately 610-subject first cohort. The study combined high-throughput TCR immunosequencing, statistical association of individual TCRs with disease status, and machine learning to predict cytomegalovirus infection status. A later analysis re-analyzed previously published TCR beta repertoires from about 730 donors and added high-resolution HLA genotyping to study TCR occurrence patterns. Rather than drawing on any new phenotypic data, the later analysis identified candidate immune exposures from TCR beta sequences and the way those sequences occurred across donors. An earlier analysis of approximately 500 of the donors applied high-throughput TCR beta sequencing to assess whether each TCR beta V gene segment acted as functional or pseudogenic. Donor age, sex, ethnicity and CMV serostatus were compiled together with the repertoire data. A later genetic analysis took genome-wide SNP genotypes for about 60% of the roughly 670 donors and used that subset as a discovery cohort. Every discovery cohort repertoire had been produced on one sequencing platform. HLA typing included class I and class II loci at four-digit resolution. Typing coverage differed by locus: A, B, C, DRB1 and DQB1 were typed in about 629-640 donors, DQA1 in 522, DPA1 in 600 to 610, and DPB1 in around 490. A handful of DR-DQ haplotypes were treated as single units for association and clustering because of strong linkage in the cohort. Among some 400 genotyped donors of the cohort, an average of around 220,000 unique TCR beta nucleotide sequences was sequenced per donor, of which about 19% were non-productive. Broader findings and caveats from the paper: Because the 87-base-pair reads could not distinguish some IMGT-functional V segments, including TRBV6-2 and TRBV6-3, those segments were excluded. In a later analysis, several top co-occurrence clusters were reported to appear linked to parvovirus B19, influenza, CMV and Epstein-Barr virus. Because some donors lacked HLA typing at each locus, the association tests relied only on the typed subset. Roughly uniform sequencing depth across donors was assumed in presence/absence analyses, although this assumption may not hold. A further reported finding was that TCR beta sequences accurately predicted the HLA-A and HLA-B alleles for most subjects in the first cohort. In a later analysis, HLA-associated TCR beta chains showed more clonal expansion and lower generation probabilities than non-associated chains that were equally common. Approximately 16 rarely observed V segments, including chromosome 9 orphons, were excluded from the earlier analysis of some 590 of the donors because counts were too low. In a later genetic analysis, fewer N-insertions in productive TCRs were reported among donors in an Asian-associated ancestry cluster than the roughly 700-donor mean. Correlated functional status among segregating V segments might reflect linkage disequilibrium, but an unknown experimental factor could not be ruled out. The only immune exposure information available for the cohort was CMV serostatus. In a later analysis, most CMV-associated TCR beta chains were found to appear HLA-restricted, with HLA associations seemingly driven largely by CMV exposure. The authors suggested that the approach could potentially be generalized to other disease states and immunological phenotypes. Only TCR beta chains were sequenced in this cohort, and the absence of alpha or paired-chain data limited detectable features. At a false discovery rate of 0.05, a later analysis linked around 17,000 TCR beta sequences to specific HLA alleles. Broadly in line with IMGT annotations, most TCR beta V segments showed up in productive rearrangements about 87% or about 30% of the time in an earlier analysis of a few hundred of the donors. In a later analysis, the rate of TCR association differed among HLA loci, with DRB1 alleles having the most associated TCRs and HLA-C alleles having the fewest. Across donors, most TCR sequences were observed very rarely, whereas some public TCRs were present in many individuals. Strong co-occurrence of HLA alleles, especially DR and DQ, made assigning TCR associations to individual alleles difficult. A later genetic analysis associated a missense DCLRE1C variant with V-gene and J-gene trimming of TCR beta chains, and an independent cohort replicated the association. Cytomegalovirus status was reported to be diagnosed by the classifier with high specificity and sensitivity in both the original and validation cohorts. In vitro tests confirmed that a few of the cytomegalovirus-associated TCR beta chains recognize cytomegalovirus antigens. A cluster of highly shared sequence variants was judged likely to be a technical artifact of the sequencing pipeline. The study listed 150 to 200 TCR beta chains as associated with cytomegalovirus.

Libraries came from the immunoSEQ multiplex PCR assay. A mixture of 60 forward primers for TCR Vbeta segments and 13 reverse primers for TCR Jbeta segments was used in the multiplex PCR. Amplification of the CDR3 region of rearranged TCR beta genes was performed with a multiplex PCR assay on genomic DNA. The Illumina HiSeq System was used to sequence the amplified TCR beta libraries as 87-base-pair reads. The authors' analysis ran thus. A later analysis tallied around 80 million unique TCR beta chains across the 700 or so repertoires, and around 9.9 million of those chains were shared by two or more donors. Raw reads were error-corrected and collapsed into unique sequences by a nearest-neighbor algorithm in which closely related sequences were merged to remove PCR and sequencing errors. CDR3 sequences were aligned to IMGT reference sequences to assign V, D and J gene segments. For a sequence to be retained, at least a six-nucleotide match to both a V gene segment and a J gene segment was required. Rearrangements were called productive when the CDR3 lacked stop codons and stayed in frame with V and J; all others were non-productive. Following IMGT convention, CDR3 was defined as the stretch from the second conserved V-encoded cysteine up to the conserved J-encoded phenylalanine. The earlier analysis of some 580 of the donors excluded any sequence lacking an unambiguous match to a single V gene segment. In an earlier analysis of 450 to 750 of the donors, a V segment was called functional when productive rearrangements were above 56.7%, and segregating when the standard deviation between donors exceeded 5%. A statistical classification framework was developed to diagnose cytomegalovirus status using the catalog of TCR beta chain sequences. A later analysis assigned V and J genes by comparing TCR nucleotide sequences with IMGT/GENE-DB human TR gene sequences. Using the TCRdist pipeline, a later analysis assigned CDR3 sequences along with most-parsimonious VDJ recombination scenarios. In a later analysis, each TCR beta chain was defined by its CDR3 amino acid sequence together with its V-gene family, and reads lacking a unique V-gene family were excluded. A later analysis removed 592 highly shared, low-generation-probability nucleotide sequences to deal with suspected cross-contamination and a sequencing artifact. In a later analysis, a clonal expansion index was calculated for each public chain from normalized within-repertoire ranks of inferred template counts. In a later analysis, generation probabilities were computed using a VDJ recombination model fitted to out-of-frame rearrangements, and the results were checked against IGoR. In a later analysis, hypergeometric tests were used to score TCR-TCR, TCR-HLA and TCR-CMV co-occurrence, with a repertoire-size bias correction applied to TCR pairs. False discovery rates were estimated in a later analysis by permuting HLA or CMV assignments 20 times. In a later analysis, co-occurring TCRs were grouped with DBSCAN, and TCRdist sequence similarity was added when clustering was performed within HLA-allele-positive subsets. Repertoires with fewer than 30,000 or more than 120,000 public chains, plus five repertoires with anomalous nucleotide sharing, were excluded from co-occurrence clustering. Drawn from immuneACCESS, this table holds only the in-frame rearrangements with V and J called that TCRdb kept. Clones are partly lost; checked studies trace under half to an unresolved V gene and leave the rest unexplained. That table is the source of V, J and clone size, and D and trimming were worked out from the DNA. The sample table includes more than 130,000 clones. Roughly 2.5% of the sample rests with the top ten.

The material sequenced was PBMCs. This sequence uses TRBV9 and TRBJ1-2, with the D gene not confidently named. The sequence derives from a middle-aged man in good health and CMV-seronegative. The CDR3 here reads CASSPLNGGHYGYTF. The DNA sequence reads TGTGCCAGCAGCCCGCTCAACGGAGGGCACTATGGCTACACCTTC.